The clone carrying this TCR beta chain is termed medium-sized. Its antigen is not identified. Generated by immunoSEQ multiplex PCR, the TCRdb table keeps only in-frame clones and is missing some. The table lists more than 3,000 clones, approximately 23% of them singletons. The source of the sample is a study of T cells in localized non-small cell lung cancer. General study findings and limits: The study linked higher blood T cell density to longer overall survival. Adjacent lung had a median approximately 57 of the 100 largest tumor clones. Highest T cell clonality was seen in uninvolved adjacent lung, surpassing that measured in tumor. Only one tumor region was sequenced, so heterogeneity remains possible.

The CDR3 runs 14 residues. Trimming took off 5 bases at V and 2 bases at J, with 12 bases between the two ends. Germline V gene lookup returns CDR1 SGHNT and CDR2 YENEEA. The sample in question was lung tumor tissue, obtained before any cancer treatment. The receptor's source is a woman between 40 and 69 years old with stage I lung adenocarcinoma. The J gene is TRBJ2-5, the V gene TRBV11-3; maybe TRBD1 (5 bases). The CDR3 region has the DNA TGTGCCAGCAGCCCACAGGTCTTTCAAGAGACCCAGTACTTC. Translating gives CASSPQVFQETQYF.